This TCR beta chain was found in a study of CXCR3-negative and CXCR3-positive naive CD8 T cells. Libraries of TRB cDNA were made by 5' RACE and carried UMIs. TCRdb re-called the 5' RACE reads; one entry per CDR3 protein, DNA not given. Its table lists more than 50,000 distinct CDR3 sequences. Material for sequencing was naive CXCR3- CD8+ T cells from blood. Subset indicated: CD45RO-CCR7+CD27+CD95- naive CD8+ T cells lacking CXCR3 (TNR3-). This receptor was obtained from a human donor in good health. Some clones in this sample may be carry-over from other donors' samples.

The CDR3: CASSAGLAGVTPSYEQYF. The gene calls are TRBV7-8 and TRBJ2-7; TCRdb proposes TRBD2, but this gene call is untestable without DNA. Germline V gene sequence: CDR1 SGHVS, CDR2 FQNEAQ. This CDR3 has 18 residues.